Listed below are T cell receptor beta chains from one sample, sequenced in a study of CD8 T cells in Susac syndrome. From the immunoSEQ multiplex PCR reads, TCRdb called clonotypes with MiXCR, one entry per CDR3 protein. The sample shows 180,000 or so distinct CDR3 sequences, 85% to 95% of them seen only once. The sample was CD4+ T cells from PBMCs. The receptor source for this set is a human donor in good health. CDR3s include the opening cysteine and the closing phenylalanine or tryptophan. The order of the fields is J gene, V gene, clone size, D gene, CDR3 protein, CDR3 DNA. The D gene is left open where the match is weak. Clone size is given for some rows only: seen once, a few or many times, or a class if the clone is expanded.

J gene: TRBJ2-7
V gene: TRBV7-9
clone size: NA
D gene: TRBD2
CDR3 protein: CASSLSGISGGSGYEQYF
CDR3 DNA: TGTGCCAGCAGCTTAAGTGGTATTAGCGGGGGATCAGGCTACGAGCAGTACTTC

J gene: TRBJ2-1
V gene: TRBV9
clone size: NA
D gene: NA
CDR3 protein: CASSGRTRNEQFF
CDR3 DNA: TGTGCCAGCAGCGGCCGAACACGAAATGAGCAGTTCTTC

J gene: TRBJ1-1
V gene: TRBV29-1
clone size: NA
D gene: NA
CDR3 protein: CSARPAAELEAFF
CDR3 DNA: TGCAGCGCGAGGCCGGCAGCGGAGCTTGAAGCTTTCTTT

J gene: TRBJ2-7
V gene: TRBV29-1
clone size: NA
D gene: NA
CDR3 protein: CSVEGGQSSMGEQYF
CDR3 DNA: TGCAGCGTTGAAGGGGGGCAGAGCTCGATGGGGGAGCAGTACTTC

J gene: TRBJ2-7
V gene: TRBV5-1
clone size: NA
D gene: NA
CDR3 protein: CASSFRGQFYEQYF
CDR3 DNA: TGCGCCAGCAGCTTTAGAGGACAGTTCTACGAGCAGTACTTC

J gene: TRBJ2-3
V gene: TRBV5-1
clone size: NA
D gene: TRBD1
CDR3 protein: CASSQGQRVDTQYF
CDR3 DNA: TGCGCCAGCAGCCAGGGACAGCGTGTAGATACGCAGTATTTT

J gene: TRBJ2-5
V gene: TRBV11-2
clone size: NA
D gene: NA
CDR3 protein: CASSKGLQETQYF
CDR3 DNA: TGTGCCAGCAGCAAGGGACTTCAAGAGACCCAGTACTTC

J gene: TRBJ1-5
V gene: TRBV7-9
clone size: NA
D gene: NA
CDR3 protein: CASSVENQPQHF
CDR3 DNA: TGTGCCAGCAGCGTCGAGAATCAGCCCCAGCATTTT

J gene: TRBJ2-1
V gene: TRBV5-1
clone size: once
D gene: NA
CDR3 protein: CASTSYYNEQFF
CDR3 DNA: TGCGCCAGCACCTCATACTACAATGAGCAGTTCTTC

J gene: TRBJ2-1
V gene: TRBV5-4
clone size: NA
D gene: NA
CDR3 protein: CASSSTWRAAYNEQFF
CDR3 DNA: TGTGCCAGCAGCTCGACCTGGCGGGCCGCCTACAATGAGCAGTTCTTC

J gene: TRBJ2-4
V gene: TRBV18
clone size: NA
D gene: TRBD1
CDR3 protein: CASSSGVGTGENIQYF
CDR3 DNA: TGTGCCAGCTCCTCCGGCGTCGGGACAGGGGAAAACATTCAGTACTTC